Listed here are 28 T cell receptor beta chains from one sample, sequenced in a study of identical twins. A single record per CDR3 protein comes from TCRdb applying MiXCR to the 5' RACE reads. In the table there are around 650,000 distinct CDR3 sequences, under 8.5% of which are singletons. This sample was shared with a second study, whose subject was yellow fever vaccine responses in identical twins.

The sequenced material came from PBMCs. These receptor sequences come from a woman aged 18-30 years in good health.

Many counts were recorded for this clonotype. The rearrangement links TRBV7-3 to TRBJ2-1; the match to TRBD2 covers 11 bases. The CDR3 runs to 16 residues. With 5 bases clipped from V and 1 base from J, the junction kept 4 bases outside the gene matches. The germline V gene encodes CDR1 SGHTA and CDR2 FQGTGA. The CDR3 DNA is TGTGCCAGCAGCACACTAGCGGGAGTATCCTACAATGAGCAGTTCTTC. This encodes CASSTLAGVSYNEQFF.

V is TRBV7-8 and J is TRBJ1-1; 10 bases agree with TRBD1. Germline V gives CDR1 SGHVS, CDR2 FQNEAQ. V shed 5 bases, J shed 9 bases, and the junction held 6 bases outside the gene matches. The CDR3 loop spans 13 amino acids. The CDR3 loop reads CASSPGTGAKAFF. The CDR3, as DNA: TGTGCCAGCAGCCCGGGGACAGGGGCGAAAGCTTTCTTT.

In this sample, this clonotype turned up many times. This chain joins TRBV6-8 and TRBJ2-1; D is unresolved. Trimming took off 2 bases at V and 9 bases at J, with 11 bases between the two ends. Per germline, CDR1 MNHGY and CDR2 SAAAGT. CDR3 length: 13 amino acids. The chain's CDR3 is CASSYDSKGEQFF. The CDR3, as DNA: TGTGCCAGCAGTTACGATTCGAAGGGTGAGCAGTTCTTC.

This chain uses TRBV20-1 with TRBJ2-7; perhaps TRBD2 as D (5 bases). V dropped 0 bases and J dropped 6 bases, with 18 bases sitting between them. Germline V gene sequence: CDR1 DFQATT, CDR2 SNEGSKA (reference sequence). The length of the CDR3 is 15 residues. The CDR3 sequence is CSARDARAGGFEQYF. CDR3 DNA sequence: TGCAGTGCTAGAGATGCGCGGGCCGGTGGGTTCGAGCAGTACTTC.

V usage is TRBV5-1 and J usage is TRBJ1-6; the D gene is possibly TRBD1 (5 bases). Germline-derived CDR1 and CDR2 are SGHRS and YFSETQ. The CDR3 has 15 residues. V was trimmed by 5 bases and J by 9 bases, leaving 18 bases between them. The CDR3, as DNA: TGCGCCAGCAGGCCGGTGGGTCAGGGAGGTTCACCCCTCCACTTT. Translating it yields CASRPVGQGGSPLHF.

The chain has TRBV6-2 or TRBV6-3 and TRBJ1-5, with 7 nucleotides matching TRBD1. Germline assignment: CDR1 MNHEY and CDR2 SVGEGT. V lost 2 bases to trimming and J lost 4 bases; unmatched junction nucleotides: 8. The CDR3 sequence is 16 residues long. In nucleotides, the CDR3 is TGTGCCAGCAGTTACGTTTGGTCAGGGGGAAATCAGCCCCAGCATTTT. Translating gives CASSYVWSGGNQPQHF.

This chain connects TRBV6-1 to TRBJ2-5; the match to TRBD2 covers 7 bases. Germline lookup yields CDR1 MNHNS and CDR2 SASEGT. CDR3 length equals 13 residues. With 8 bases clipped from V and 8 bases from J, the junction kept 11 bases outside the gene matches. This chain's CDR3 is CASAGLAESTQYF. The DNA for the CDR3 is TGTGCCAGCGCGGGGCTAGCGGAAAGTACCCAGTACTTC.

The rearrangement links TRBV12-3 or TRBV12-4 to TRBJ2-1; TRBD2 matches at 7 bases. This CDR3 has 15 amino acids. After removal of 4 bases from V and 4 bases from J, the junction contained 7 bases not matched to a gene. Written as DNA, the CDR3 is TGTGCCAGCAGTTCCACGCGGGAGCGGTACAATGAGCAGTTCTTC. This codes for CASSSTRERYNEQFF.

In this sample, this clonotype turned up a few times. This CDR3 is CASSLVVLAGNNEQFF. The CDR3 bases are TGTGCCAGCAGCTTAGTTGTCCTAGCGGGGAACAATGAGCAGTTCTTC. The chain links TRBV13 to TRBJ2-1, with 9 bases lining up with TRBD2. CDR3 length: 16 amino acids. The trim removed 1 base at V and 5 bases at J, leaving 6 bases unmatched. The germline gives CDR1 PRHDT, CDR2 FYEKMQ (reference sequence).

This clonotype showed up many times. The genes are TRBV28 and TRBJ1-5; D not certain. Germline CDR1 reads MDHEN; CDR2 reads SYDVKM. V dropped 7 bases and J dropped 5 bases, with 9 bases sitting between them. The CDR3 covers 12 residues. The CDR3 bases are TGTGCCAGCACCCTGTGGGATCAGCCCCAGCATTTT. This sequence encodes CASTLWDQPQHF.

For this clonotype: The conserved phenylalanine or tryptophan is not found at the CDR3 terminus, so this likely reflects a read error. The chain is built from TRBV7-2 and TRBJ2-1, with D uncertain. Germline V gives CDR1 SGHTA, CDR2 FQGNSA. CDR3 length equals 15 residues. Trimming pared 1 base from V and 0 bases from J, leaving 7 bases between. The chain's CDR3 is CASSLGLTSYNEQFL. CDR3 nucleotide sequence: TGTGCCAGCAGCTTAGGATTGACCTCCTACAATGAGCAGTTCTTG.

At least ten counts were recorded for this clonotype. The V and J genes are TRBV3-1 and TRBJ2-7; 14 bases agree with TRBD2. Losses at the gene ends were 1 base for V and 8 bases for J; bases not matched to a gene: 4. The CDR3 length is 15 residues. Germline lookup yields CDR1 LGHDT and CDR2 YNNKEL (reference sequence). The CDR3 coding sequence is TGTGCCAGCAGCCAAGCCGGGACTAGCGGGAGCAAGCAGTACTTC. It specifies CASSQAGTSGSKQYF.

There are many counts of this clonotype. This sequence joins TRBV12-3 or TRBV12-4 and TRBJ2-5, with 13 nucleotides matching TRBD2. J lost 3 bases, V lost 5 bases, and 6 bases had no gene match. The CDR3 totals 16 residues. The CDR3 nucleotides read TGTGCCAGCAGTGGACCCGGGACTAGCGGGAAAGAGACCCAGTACTTC. Encoded protein: CASSGPGTSGKETQYF.

The chain is built from TRBV11-3 and TRBJ1-1; the match to TRBD1 covers 8 bases. This CDR3 has 15 residues. V shed 5 bases, J shed 4 bases, and the junction held 9 bases outside the gene matches. The germline CDR1 and CDR2 sequences are SGHNT and YENEEA. The CDR3 loop is CASSPRQGRITEAFF. The CDR3 nucleotides read TGTGCCAGCAGCCCCAGACAGGGGAGAATCACTGAAGCTTTCTTT.

This chain joins TRBV5-1 and TRBJ2-1, with 9 bases aligning to TRBD1. The CDR3 is 17 residues long. CDR1 and CDR2 from the germline V gene are SGHRS and YFSETQ. V trimming: 4 bases; J trimming: 5 bases; junction bases outside the gene matches: 13. The CDR3: CASSTTRDRAGHNEQFF. The CDR3 nucleotides read TGCGCCAGCAGCACAACCCGGGACAGGGCCGGGCACAATGAGCAGTTCTTC.

J is TRBJ2-3 and V is TRBV15; D gene uncertain. Germline V gene sequence: CDR1 LNHNV, CDR2 YYDKDF (reference sequence). CDR3 length: 13 residues. The ends were cut back, 1 base at V and 2 bases at J, with 4 bases in the middle. This CDR3 is CATSRVDTDTQYF. CDR3 sequence (DNA): TGTGCCACCAGCAGAGTGGACACAGATACGCAGTATTTT.

The gene calls are TRBV12-3 or TRBV12-4 and TRBJ2-5; 8 bases are shared with TRBD1. The V gene end was trimmed by 5 bases and the J gene end by 1 base; junction bases not matched to a gene: 6. The CDR3 has 15 residues. Here the CDR3 reads CASSRSTGVQETQYF. The CDR3 bases are TGTGCCAGCAGTAGATCGACAGGGGTCCAAGAGACCCAGTACTTC.

This clonotype turned up a few times. The rearrangement uses TRBV7-9 and TRBJ2-1, with a tentative D call TRBD2 (5 bases). The CDR3 is made up of 14 amino acids. Per the germline V gene, CDR1 is SEHNR and CDR2 is FQNEAQ (reference sequence). Trimming took off 2 bases at V and 9 bases at J, with 14 bases between the two ends. CDR3 DNA: TGTGCCAGCAGCTTAATAAACTCGCTAGCTGAGCAGTTCTTC. Translation gives CASSLINSLAEQFF.

The chain employs TRBV6-5 and TRBJ1-5, with D unresolved. The ends were cut back, 3 bases at V and 7 bases at J, with 13 bases in the middle. This CDR3 spans 14 amino acids. Germline loops: CDR1 MNHEY, CDR2 SVGAGI. CDR3 bases: TGTGCCAGCAGTTATCGCCCTGTTGGGCAGCCCCAGCATTTT. Encoded protein: CASSYRPVGQPQHF.

In this sample, this clonotype turned up many times. This chain uses TRBV20-1 with TRBJ1-5; tentative D call: TRBD1 (5 bases). In germline, CDR1 is DFQATT, CDR2 SNEGSKA (reference sequence). V lost 4 bases and J lost 4, with 14 bases in between. This CDR3 spans 14 amino acids. The chain's CDR3 is CSAKAAQGNQPQHF. The DNA for the CDR3 is TGCAGTGCTAAGGCCGCCCAGGGTAATCAGCCCCAGCATTTT.

This clonotype was seen a few times. The J gene is TRBJ2-1, the V gene TRBV5-1; 12 nucleotides match TRBD1. The trim removed 7 bases at V and 9 bases at J, leaving 2 bases unmatched. Germline V CDR1 and CDR2: SGHRS, YFSETQ. The CDR3 consists of 12 residues. CDR3 protein: CASGTGGSEQFF. CDR3 DNA sequence: TGCGCCAGCGGGACAGGGGGCTCTGAGCAGTTCTTC.

This chain connects TRBV5-5 to TRBJ1-5; the match to TRBD1 covers 9 bases. Per germline, CDR1 SGHKS and CDR2 YYEKEE (reference sequence). This CDR3 is built from 17 residues. J lost 1 base, V lost 3 bases, and 8 bases had no gene match. This chain's CDR3 is CASSWTGALASNQPQHF. CDR3 coding DNA: TGTGCCAGCAGCTGGACAGGGGCCCTCGCAAGCAATCAGCCCCAGCATTTT.

This clonotype was picked up a small number of times. This rearrangement joins TRBV6-1 to TRBJ2-5, with D perhaps TRBD1 or TRBD2 (5 bases each). The CDR3 extends over 16 amino acids. CDR1 and CDR2 (germline): MNHNS, SASEGT. Trimming left V 4 bases short and J 2 bases short, with 17 bases between. CDR3 nucleotides: TGTGCCAGCAGTGGGTACCCTGGGACGGGACAAGAGACCCAGTACTTC. This sequence encodes CASSGYPGTGQETQYF.

This clonotype was seen at least ten times. The J gene is TRBJ2-1, the V gene TRBV28; 12 positions agree with TRBD1. Germline V lookup: CDR1 MDHEN, CDR2 SYDVKM. The CDR3 is 15 amino acids. After removal of 6 bases from V and 12 bases from J, the junction contained 12 bases not matched to a gene. The CDR3 bases are TGTGCCAGCAGCCCAAGGGACAGGGGGCACCTGTTGCAGTTCTTC. It specifies CASSPRDRGHLLQFF.

The CDR3: CASSRGTGGSGGEQFF. The CDR3, as DNA: TGTGCCAGCAGCCGAGGGACAGGAGGGAGTGGGGGGGAGCAGTTCTTC. The J gene is TRBJ2-1, the V gene TRBV3-1, with 8 bases that match TRBD1. V lost 4 bases, J lost 10 bases, and 15 bases stayed unmatched. This CDR3 contains 16 residues. The V gene's germline CDR1 is LGHDT and CDR2 YNNKEL (reference sequence).

This chain uses TRBV4-1 with TRBJ2-5; either TRBD1 or TRBD2 may supply D (5 bases each). This CDR3 has 17 residues. The V gene's germline CDR1 is MGHRA and CDR2 YSYEKL. V dropped 0 bases and J dropped 3 bases, with 17 bases sitting between them. This CDR3 is CASSQEWRAGTEETQYF. CDR3 in DNA: TGCGCCAGCAGCCAAGAATGGCGGGCCGGGACGGAAGAGACCCAGTACTTC.

Many counts were recorded for this clonotype. J is TRBJ1-4 and V is TRBV6-6; 9 bases line up with TRBD1. Germline assignment: CDR1 MNHNY and CDR2 SVGAGI (reference sequence). With 10 bases clipped from V and 7 bases from J, the junction kept 4 bases outside the gene matches. The CDR3 is 12 residues long. The CDR3 DNA reads as TGTGCCACAGGGACAGGGACTGAAAAACTGTTTTTT. It translates to CATGTGTEKLFF.

This clonotype was observed at least ten times. This chain joins TRBV5-1 and TRBJ1-1, with D maybe TRBD1 (5 bases). This CDR3 comprises 14 residues. Germline loops: CDR1 SGHRS, CDR2 YFSETQ. V was trimmed by 3 bases and J by 4 bases, leaving 13 bases between them. The CDR3 region has the DNA TGCGCCAGCAGCTGGACGGAGAGGGGCACTGAAGCTTTCTTT. Translating gives CASSWTERGTEAFF.